The 30 T cell receptor beta chains in this list originate from one sample, sequenced in a study of blood T cells in healthy people across ages. For the second PCR, which ran for 7 to 11 cycles, a sample-barcoded 5' primer and a J-beta primer mix were used. In TCRdb, the 5' RACE reads were re-called with MiXCR into one record per CDR3 protein. The sample comprises about 500,000 distinct CDR3 sequences, 20% to 30% of which are singletons, and 7.5% to 9% rests with the top ten. This sample was also put to use in a study of T cells of mothers and their children.

Sequencing used blood. These receptors were obtained from a boy under 18 in good health.

The V gene is TRBV7-9, the J gene TRBJ1-1; D is possibly TRBD1 (5 bases). Trimming stripped 5 bases from V and 4 bases from J, with 11 bases between. The length of the CDR3 is 13 residues. CDR1 is SEHNR and CDR2 is FQNEAQ in the germline V gene (reference sequence). CDR3 DNA sequence: TGTGCCAGCAGCCCCCCGGGGGGCACTGAAGCTTTCTTT. It codes for CASSPPGGTEAFF. Complete variable domain (other parts from reference TRBV7-9 and TRBJ1-1): DTGVSQNPRHKITKRGQNVTFRCDPISEHNRLYWYRQTLGQGPEFLTYFQNEAQLEKSRLLSDRFSAERPKGSFSTLEIQRTEQGDSAMYLCASSPPGGTEAFFGQGTRLTVV.

The chain has TRBV12-3 or TRBV12-4 and TRBJ2-3, with 10 bases matching TRBD2. The CDR3 loop spans 16 amino acids. The trim removed 3 bases at V and 2 bases at J, leaving 5 bases unmatched. CDR3 nucleotide sequence: TGTGCCAGCAGTTTCGCTAGCGGGGGTCTCACAGATACGCAGTATTTT. Protein product: CASSFASGGLTDTQYF.

With respect to this clonotype: One end of the junction varies from germline; a read error may be responsible. V and J are TRBV7-2 and TRBJ2-5; D may be TRBD1 or TRBD2 (6 bases each). The CDR3 is made up of 15 amino acids. Per the germline V gene, CDR1 is SGHTA and CDR2 is FQGNSA. The CDR3 DNA sequence: TGTGGCAGCAGCTTAGGGGGGACGTACCAAGAGACCCAGTACTTC. This translates into CGSSLGGTYQETQYF.

This clonotype was observed a handful of times. This chain joins TRBV7-9 and TRBJ1-4; 8 positions agree with TRBD1. Germline loops: CDR1 SEHNR, CDR2 FQNEAQ (reference sequence). The CDR3 loop spans 16 amino acids. The ends lost 2 bases at V and 8 bases at J; junction bases unmatched: 10. The CDR3 is CASSLRGQGLGEKLFF. In nucleotides, the CDR3 is TGTGCCAGCAGCTTACGAGGACAGGGTCTAGGCGAAAAACTGTTTTTT.

This chain links TRBV7-9 with TRBJ2-5; 10 nucleotides line up with TRBD2. Near its end, the DNA agrees better with TRBJ2-7, so the J call may be wrong. The CDR3 sequence is 16 residues long. Germline assignment: CDR1 SEHNR and CDR2 FQNEAQ (reference sequence). The DNA of the CDR3 is TGTGCCAGCAGCTTAGAGCGGGAGGGTCCCACCTACGAGCAGTACTTC. Translation gives CASSLEREGPTYEQYF.

V is TRBV27 and J is TRBJ1-2; 11 bases are a match to TRBD1. The CDR3 runs 14 residues. CDR1 is MNHEY and CDR2 is SMNVEV in the germline V gene (reference sequence). V lost 5 bases to trimming and J lost 8 bases; unmatched junction nucleotides: 7. DNA of the CDR3: TGTGCCAGCAGTGAAGGACAGGGGGCAGGGGGCTACACCTTC. It is translated as CASSEGQGAGGYTF.

V gene TRBV7-9 combines with J gene TRBJ2-7; the D is unclear. The length of the CDR3 is 13 residues. The V gene's germline CDR1 is SEHNR and CDR2 FQNEAQ (reference sequence). Trimming took 5 bases from V and 5 from J, leaving 13 bases between them. In nucleotides, the CDR3 is TGTGCCAGCAGCCCCTCGGGTTCCCACGAGCAGTACTTC. Amino acids: CASSPSGSHEQYF.

This chain connects TRBV20-1 to TRBJ2-5; the D gene is possibly TRBD2 (6 bases). There are 13 residues in the CDR3. V gave up 6 bases and J gave up 5 bases, with 16 bases separating them. Germline V gene sequence: CDR1 DFQATT, CDR2 SNEGSKA (reference sequence). CDR3 in amino acids: CSAGPEGRETQYF. DNA of the CDR3: TGCAGTGCAGGGCCGGAGGGGCGGGAGACCCAGTACTTC.

This sequence joins TRBV3-1 and TRBJ2-4, with TRBD1 identical over 8 bases. Germline CDR1 reads LGHDT; CDR2 reads YNNKEL (reference sequence). V dropped 0 bases and J dropped 1; count of bases not matched to a gene: 5. There are 17 residues in the CDR3. This CDR3 reads CASSQETGGIAKNIQYF. DNA of the CDR3: TGTGCCAGCAGCCAAGAAACAGGGGGAATCGCCAAAAACATTCAGTACTTC.

A few counts support this clonotype. V usage is TRBV4-1 and J usage is TRBJ1-4, with D tentatively TRBD1 (5 bases). Trimming took off 0 bases at V and 5 bases at J, with 10 bases between the two ends. Germline V lookup: CDR1 MGHRA, CDR2 YSYEKL. This CDR3 has 15 amino acids. As DNA, the CDR3 is TGCGCCAGCAGCCAAGATCCGGGACCAAATGAAAAACTGTTTTTT. Encoded protein: CASSQDPGPNEKLFF.

The V gene is TRBV4-3, the J gene TRBJ2-2; no clear D. Per germline, CDR1 LGHNA and CDR2 YSLEER. CDR3 length: 14 amino acids. V lost 7 bases and J lost 0, with 9 bases in between. This chain's CDR3 is CASTRTANTGELFF. The CDR3 bases are TGCGCCAGCACTCGGACGGCGAACACCGGGGAGCTGTTTTTT.

There are many counts of this clonotype. The chain has TRBV19 and TRBJ2-5; 7 nucleotides line up with TRBD1. CDR1 is LNHDA, CDR2 SQIVND, per germline (reference sequence). This CDR3 has 13 amino acids. J lost 5 bases, V lost 4 bases, and 4 bases had no gene match. The CDR3 protein is CASSTTGAETQYF. The CDR3 coding sequence is TGTGCCAGTAGTACCACAGGGGCGGAGACCCAGTACTTC.

This rearrangement joins TRBV7-8 to TRBJ2-2, with 9 bases fitting TRBD2. The CDR3 is 16 residues long. V shed 4 bases and J 6 bases; nucleotides not matched to a gene: 9. Germline CDR1 reads SGHVS; CDR2 reads FQNEAQ. The CDR3: CASSSGGGGASGELFF. The CDR3 nucleotides are TGTGCCAGCAGCTCCGGTGGCGGGGGGGCCTCCGGGGAGCTGTTTTTT.

A few counts support this clonotype. The chain carries TRBV20-1 and TRBJ1-4; D is unresolved. This CDR3 contains 12 residues. V was cut by 0 bases and J by 3 bases, with 2 bases left in between. Germline lookup yields CDR1 DFQATT and CDR2 SNEGSKA (reference sequence). The CDR3 bases are TGCAGTGCTAGAGATCCTAATGAAAAACTGTTTTTT. This codes for CSARDPNEKLFF.

This clonotype occurred a few times. This rearrangement joins TRBV7-9 to TRBJ1-3, with unresolved D. V was shortened by 7 bases and J by 0 bases, with 22 bases between the two germline ends. The CDR3 spans 18 residues. CDR1 is SEHNR, CDR2 FQNEAQ, per germline (reference sequence). The CDR3 reads CASTPTPPSFFSGNTIYF. CDR3 DNA sequence: TGTGCCAGCACCCCAACCCCCCCCAGTTTTTTCTCTGGAAACACCATATATTTT.

This rearrangement joins TRBV7-2 to TRBJ2-3, with TRBD1 matching over 8 bases. This CDR3 has 15 residues. V lost 5 bases and J lost 3; bases outside the gene matches: 7. Germline V gene lookup returns CDR1 SGHTA and CDR2 FQGNSA. CDR3 DNA: TGTGCCAGCAGCCTCCAGACAGGGGCGACAGATACGCAGTATTTT. It is translated as CASSLQTGATDTQYF. The whole variable domain, remainder taken from reference TRBV7-2 and TRBJ2-3, is GAGVSQSPSNKVTEKGKDVELRCDPISGHTALYWYRQSLGQGLEFLIYFQGNSAPDKSGLPSDRFSAERTGGSVSTLTIQRTQQEDSAVYLCASSLQTGATDTQYFGPGTRLTVL.

The chain employs TRBV15 and TRBJ1-5; weak D call: TRBD1 (6 bases). V shed 3 bases and J shed 6 bases, with 9 bases lying between them. Germline CDR1 is LNHNV and CDR2 is YYDKDF (reference sequence). The CDR3 runs 13 residues. The CDR3 DNA is TGTGCCACCAGCAGGCCGGACAGTCAGCCCCAGCATTTT. Its translation is CATSRPDSQPQHF. Complete variable domain (other parts from reference TRBV15 and TRBJ1-5): DAMVIQNPRYQVTQFGKPVTLSCSQTLNHNVMYWYQQKSSQAPKLLFHYYDKDFNNEADTPDNFQSRRPNTSFCFLDIRSPGLGDTAMYLCATSRPDSQPQHFGDGTRLSIL.

This rearrangement joins TRBV15 to TRBJ1-4; D gene uncertain. Germline values: CDR1 LNHNV, CDR2 YYDKDF (reference sequence). V was trimmed by 0 bases and J by 0 bases, leaving 11 bases between them. The CDR3 spans 17 residues. CDR3 sequence reads: CATSRDLSVATNEKLFF. CDR3 nucleotide sequence: TGTGCCACCAGCAGAGATCTGTCCGTTGCAACTAATGAAAAACTGTTTTTT.

This clonotype was seen a handful of times. This chain joins TRBV9 and TRBJ2-1; 12 bases are shared with TRBD2. Germline trimming cut 0 bases from V and 10 bases from J; bases unmatched to any gene: 5. In germline, CDR1 is SGDLS, CDR2 YYNGEE. The CDR3 extends over 15 amino acids. The CDR3 sequence: CASSVGLAGGLEQFF. CDR3 coding DNA: TGTGCCAGCAGCGTAGGCCTAGCGGGGGGGTTGGAGCAGTTCTTC.

The chain links TRBV4-3 to TRBJ2-7, with 8 bases that match TRBD2. Germline V gene lookup returns CDR1 LGHNA and CDR2 YSLEER. CDR3 size: 16 residues. The ends lost 0 bases at V and 2 bases at J; junction bases unmatched: 6. Here the CDR3 DNA reads TGCGCCAGCAGCCAAGATGGTGCGCGGGGGGCCTACGAGCAGTACTTC. It translates to CASSQDGARGAYEQYF.

CDR3 sequence (DNA): TGTGCCAGCAGCTTAGCCCCAAGCGGGAGCAATGAGCAGTTCTTC. This encodes CASSLAPSGSNEQFF. The chain couples TRBV7-9 to TRBJ2-7, with 8 nucleotides matching TRBD2. The end of the DNA fits TRBJ2-1 better, so the J call may be wrong. CDR1 is SEHNR and CDR2 is FQNEAQ in the germline V gene (reference sequence). This CDR3 has 15 residues.

The sample holds a few counts of this clonotype. This rearrangement joins TRBV18 to TRBJ1-4; D not resolved. The CDR3 has 12 residues. Looked up from germline, CDR1 is KGHSH and CDR2 is LQKENI. V lost 0 bases and J 8 bases, leaving 4 bases between the germline ends. CDR3: CASSPPGEKLFF. For the CDR3, the DNA is TGTGCCAGCTCACCACCCGGGGAAAAACTGTTTTTT.

This clonotype was counted only a few times. The chain links TRBV2 to TRBJ2-2; maybe TRBD2 (5 bases). Looked up from germline, CDR1 is SNHLY and CDR2 is FYNNEI. V was clipped by 8 bases and J by 1 base, with 17 bases between them. The CDR3 spans 16 residues. CDR3 sequence: CASPPRGGQNTGELFF. CDR3 in DNA: TGTGCCAGCCCCCCCCGCGGAGGCCAGAACACCGGGGAGCTGTTTTTT.

The V and J genes are TRBV5-1 and TRBJ2-7, with 12 bases fitting TRBD2. Trimming took 3 bases from V and 7 from J; bases not matched to a gene: 8. The CDR3 has 15 amino acids. CDR1 is SGHRS, CDR2 YFSETQ, per germline. CDR3 in DNA: TGCGCCAGCAGCTCCTCTAGCGGGAGGGCCGGGGAGCAGTACTTC. It translates to CASSSSSGRAGEQYF.

With regard to this clonotype: The germline gene is not matched at one end of the junction; a read error may be the cause. The genes are TRBV12-5 and TRBJ1-4; no clear D. Per germline, CDR1 LGHNT and CDR2 FRNRAP. This CDR3 is built from 17 residues. CDR3 DNA: TGTGCTGGTGGTTTGGTCGAGAGGTCCATTGCTGTTGAAAAACTGTTTTTT. Residues: CAGGLVERSIAVEKLFF. Full variable domain (remainder filled in from reference TRBV12-5 and TRBJ1-4): DARVTQTPRHKVTEMGQEVTMRCQPILGHNTVFWYRQTMMQGLELLAYFRNRAPLDDSGMPKDRFSAEMPDATLATLKIQPSEPRDSAVYFCAGGLVERSIAVEKLFFGSGTQLSVL.

This clonotype has at least ten counts. The rearrangement uses TRBV29-1 and TRBJ2-5; 12 nucleotides agree with TRBD2. CDR3 size: 18 residues. Germline V gene sequence: CDR1 SQVTM, CDR2 ANQGSEA. With 0 bases clipped from V and 3 bases from J, the junction kept 11 bases outside the gene matches. This CDR3 reads CSVEEAPRLAGEEETQYF. CDR3 sequence (DNA): TGCAGCGTTGAAGAGGCCCCCCGACTAGCGGGAGAAGAAGAGACCCAGTACTTC.

This clonotype came up a few times. CDR3 in DNA: TGTGCCAGCAGCCCATCCCAAACAGGGTACACCGGGGAGCTGTTTTTT. Encoded protein: CASSPSQTGYTGELFF. This rearrangement joins TRBV12-3 or TRBV12-4 to TRBJ2-2; D is possibly TRBD1 (6 bases). Trimming pared 6 bases from V and 3 bases from J, leaving 17 bases between. There are 16 residues in the CDR3.

The chain has TRBV5-6 and TRBJ2-3; D might be TRBD2 (6 bases). This CDR3 spans 15 amino acids. V was pared by 0 bases and J by 2 bases, with 10 bases between. Germline loops: CDR1 SGHDT, CDR2 YYEEEE. CDR3 loop: CASSLDGGNTDTQYF. CDR3 sequence (DNA): TGTGCCAGCAGCTTGGATGGGGGGAACACAGATACGCAGTATTTT.

This clonotype has a handful of counts. The chain is built from TRBV6-6 and TRBJ1-4, with D uncertain. The V end lost 0 bases, the J end lost 5 bases, and 13 bases lay between the germline ends. The CDR3 is made up of 16 amino acids. Germline V lookup: CDR1 MNHNY, CDR2 SVGAGI (reference sequence). The DNA of the CDR3 is TGTGCCAGCAGTTACTCATGGTACAGCTTGAATGAAAAACTGTTTTTT. Its translation: CASSYSWYSLNEKLFF.

This clonotype was counted ten times or more. This rearrangement joins TRBV6-2 or TRBV6-3 to TRBJ1-4; a possible D gene is TRBD1 (6 bases). Per germline, CDR1 MNHEY and CDR2 SVGEGT. This CDR3 has 15 amino acids. Trimming took off 2 bases at V and 3 bases at J, with 10 bases between the two ends. The CDR3 protein is CASSYERTANEKLFF. DNA for the CDR3: TGTGCCAGCAGTTACGAAAGGACAGCTAATGAAAAACTGTTTTTT.